This entry lists 11 T cell receptor beta chains sequenced from one sample in a study of cytomegalovirus exposure and HLA in healthy donors (dated by TCRdb to the late 2010s). Libraries were built with the immunoSEQ multiplex PCR assay. For the multiplex PCR, a mixture combining 60 forward primers for TCR Vbeta segments and 13 reverse primers for TCR Jbeta segments was used. In its TCRdb copy, this immuneACCESS table keeps in-frame sequences only and misses some clones. Where compared with another copy, unresolved V genes explain less than half of these, and the others have no known cause. This sample has roughly 120,000 clones in its table, and 79% of those were observed once. About 6.8% of the sample comes from the top ten. The specimen was PBMCs. These receptors all come from a man in his thirties or forties in good health and CMV-seropositive.

This sequence joins TRBV5-1 and TRBJ2-7; TRBD2 might be the D (5 bases). The CDR3 runs to 15 residues. Germline V gene sequence: CDR1 SGHRS, CDR2 YFSETQ. V gave up 0 bases and J gave up 5 bases, with 15 bases separating them. CDR3 sequence: CASSLGVATSHEQYF. For the CDR3, the DNA is TGCGCCAGCAGCTTGGGAGTAGCGACGTCCCACGAGCAGTACTTC. Supplemented by reference TRBV5-1 and TRBJ2-7, the full variable domain reads KAGVTQTPRYLIKTRGQQVTLSCSPISGHRSVSWYQQTPGQGLQFLFEYFSETQRNKGNFPGRFSGRQFSNSRSEMNVSTLELGDSALYLCASSLGVATSHEQYFGPGTRLTVT.

In this sample, this clone turned up a few times. The gene calls are TRBV18 and TRBJ2-3; TRBD2 might be the D (5 bases). CDR1 and CDR2 from the germline V gene are KGHSH and LQKENI. The CDR3 totals 16 residues. V lost 0 bases, J lost 0 bases, and 10 bases lay in between. This CDR3 reads CASSPPGAGSTDTQYF. DNA for the CDR3: TGTGCCAGCTCACCACCGGGTGCGGGCAGCACAGATACGCAGTATTTT.

The chain has TRBV9 and TRBJ2-1; weak D call: TRBD1 (6 bases). The CDR3 covers 15 residues. CDR1 is SGDLS, CDR2 YYNGEE, per germline. Deletions cut 4 bases from V and 2 bases from J, with 13 bases between. The CDR3 sequence is CASSSSGVTYNEQFF. In nucleotides, the CDR3 is TGTGCCAGCAGCTCCTCAGGGGTTACCTACAATGAGCAGTTCTTC.

The CDR3, as DNA: TGTGCCAGCAGCCCTGGGACAGGGGAGGGCCGGTACACCTTC. Protein product: CASSPGTGEGRYTF. This rearrangement joins TRBV5-4 to TRBJ1-2, with TRBD1 matching over 10 bases. Germline V CDR1 and CDR2: SGHNT, YYREEE (reference sequence). V was clipped by 4 bases and J by 11 bases; unmatched bases: 11. CDR3 length: 14 residues. Filled out from reference TRBV5-4 and TRBJ1-2, the complete variable domain reads ETGVTQSPTHLIKTRGQQVTLRCSSQSGHNTVSWYQQALGQGPQFIFQYYREEENGRGNFPPRFSGLQFPNYSSELNVNALELDDSALYLCASSPGTGEGRYTFGSGTRLTVV.

The rearrangement joins TRBV4-3 to TRBJ2-3; the match to TRBD2 covers 9 bases. Germline assignment: CDR1 LGHNA and CDR2 YSLEER. The CDR3 has 17 residues. V shed 2 bases, J shed 1 base, and the junction held 7 bases outside the gene matches. Here the CDR3 reads CASSQTLTSGGTDTQYF. The CDR3 coding sequence is TGCGCCAGCAGCCAAACCCTGACTAGCGGTGGCACAGATACGCAGTATTTT.

The V and J genes are TRBV18 and TRBJ1-1; D is unresolved. CDR1 and CDR2 (germline): KGHSH, LQKENI. The germline V and J ends were trimmed by 3 bases and 3 bases, with 14 bases remaining between them. This CDR3 has 15 amino acids. CDR3 coding DNA: TGTGCCAGCTCACCGCAATTGAGGGTCGACACTGAAGCTTTCTTT. Translated, it gives CASSPQLRVDTEAFF. Together with reference TRBV18 and TRBJ1-1, the CDR3 gives the full variable domain: NAGVMQNPRHLVRRRGQEARLRCSPMKGHSHVYWYRQLPEEGLKFMVYLQKENIIDESGMPKERFSAEFPKEGPSILRIQQVVRGDSAAYFCASSPQLRVDTEAFFGQGTRLTVV.

V gene TRBV6-1 combines with J gene TRBJ2-7; 9 bases fit TRBD2. From germline, CDR1 is MNHNS and CDR2 SASEGT. The CDR3 is made up of 15 amino acids. After removal of 6 bases from V and 4 bases from J, the junction contained 10 bases not matched to a gene. CDR3 in amino acids: CASSPFAGGLYEQYF. The CDR3 DNA is TGTGCCAGCAGCCCTTTCGCGGGGGGGCTGTACGAGCAGTACTTC.

The genes are TRBV30 and TRBJ1-1; 8 positions agree with TRBD1. With V trimmed by 2 bases and J by 3 bases, 11 bases remained unmatched. The V gene's germline CDR1 is GTSNPN and CDR2 SVGIG (reference sequence). The CDR3 runs 16 residues. The CDR3 sequence: CAWSFMVRGRDTEAFF. DNA of the CDR3: TGTGCCTGGAGTTTCATGGTCAGGGGGCGGGACACTGAAGCTTTCTTT. Together with reference TRBV30 and TRBJ1-1, the CDR3 gives the full variable domain: SQTIHQWPATLVQPVGSPLSLECTVEGTSNPNLYWYRQAAGRGLQLLFYSVGIGQISSEVPQNLSASRPQDRQFILSSKKLLLSDSGFYLCAWSFMVRGRDTEAFFGQGTRLTVV.

J is TRBJ1-1 and V is TRBV28; D possibly corresponds to TRBD1 (5 bases). V lost 11 bases and J lost 2, with 12 bases in between. The CDR3 extends over 12 amino acids. Per germline, CDR1 MDHEN and CDR2 SYDVKM. The CDR3 loop is CASLGGNTEAFF. The DNA for the CDR3 is TGTGCCTCATTGGGGGGAAACACTGAAGCTTTCTTT.

The genes are TRBV7-2 and TRBJ1-2; D is perhaps TRBD1 (6 bases). Trimming shortened V by 4 bases and J by 3 bases, and 12 bases separated the two germline ends. Per the germline V gene, CDR1 is SGHTA and CDR2 is FQGNSA. There are 14 residues in the CDR3. CDR3 sequence reads: CASSSPEGDYGYTF. Here the CDR3 DNA reads TGTGCCAGCAGCTCCCCCGAGGGGGACTATGGCTACACCTTC.

The chain recombines TRBV5-1 with TRBJ1-2; TRBD1 is a possible D gene (6 bases). CDR1 and CDR2 (germline): SGHRS, YFSETQ. V lost 3 bases to trimming and J lost 6 bases, with 15 bases between them. The CDR3 loop spans 14 amino acids. The CDR3 here is CASSSVRGVDGYTF. The CDR3 DNA follows: TGCGCCAGCAGCTCCGTCAGGGGTGTGGATGGCTACACCTTC.